What follows are 11 T cell receptor beta chains derived from one specimen sequenced in a study of STAT3 mutations in large granular lymphocyte leukemia. Produced via immunoSEQ multiplex PCR; TCRdb's table is partial and in-frame only. The table records roughly 35,000 clones, 70% to 90% of them present only once. Findings and caveats of the study: In T-cell large granular lymphocyte leukemia, about half of patients showed multiple immunodominant subclonotypes.

The antigens these receptors bind are not known. The sequencing sample was made of PBMCs. These receptors came from a human donor with T large granular lymphocyte leukemia. Some clones in this sample may be carry-over from other donors' samples.

The chain recombines TRBV18 with TRBJ1-5, with D perhaps TRBD1 (5 bases). Germline-derived CDR1 and CDR2 are KGHSH and LQKENI. V shed 6 bases and J shed 3 bases, with 18 bases lying between them. CDR3 length: 16 amino acids. CDR3 sequence (DNA): TGTGCCAGCTCGCAAAACAGGCACGGCCTCAATCAGCCCCAGCATTTT. Residues: CASSQNRHGLNQPQHF. Looking up the rest from reference TRBV18 and TRBJ1-5 gives the full variable domain: NAGVMQNPRHLVRRRGQEARLRCSPMKGHSHVYWYRQLPEEGLKFMVYLQKENIIDESGMPKERFSAEFPKEGPSILRIQQVVRGDSAAYFCASSQNRHGLNQPQHFGDGTRLSIL.

This chain links TRBV28 with TRBJ2-5; weak D call: TRBD1 (5 bases). Germline assignment: CDR1 MDHEN and CDR2 SYDVKM. The V gene lost 4 bases and the J gene lost 4 bases, with 10 bases spanning the gap. The CDR3 loop spans 13 amino acids. CDR3: CASSSQGRETQYF. CDR3 nucleotides: TGTGCCAGCAGTTCCCAGGGTCGAGAGACCCAGTACTTC. The variable domain in full, with the rest retrieved from reference TRBV28 and TRBJ2-5, is DVKVTQSSRYLVKRTGEKVFLECVQDMDHENMFWYRQDPGLGLRLIYFSYDVKMKEKGDIPEGYSVSREKKERFSLILESASTNQTSMYLCASSSQGRETQYFGPGTRLLVL.

The chain joins TRBV29-1 to TRBJ2-3, with D possibly being TRBD1 or TRBD2 (5 bases each). Germline-derived CDR1 and CDR2 are SQVTM and ANQGSEA. V lost 7 bases to trimming and J lost 5 bases, with 13 bases between them. This CDR3 is built from 12 residues. CDR3 sequence reads: CSGEGGGDTQYF. The CDR3 nucleotides are TGCAGCGGAGAAGGTGGGGGAGATACGCAGTATTTT.

This chain links TRBV6-6 with TRBJ2-7; possible D gene TRBD1, 6 bases. CDR1 and CDR2 from the germline V gene are MNHNY and SVGAGI (reference sequence). V shed 0 bases and J shed 2 bases, with 14 bases lying between them. This CDR3 has 16 amino acids. The CDR3 nucleotides are TGTGCCAGCAGTTACTCGGGGGCCAGGGCAACCTACGAGCAGTACTTC. This gives the protein CASSYSGARATYEQYF.

The chain employs TRBV30 and TRBJ1-2; D possibly corresponds to TRBD1 (5 bases). Germline V gene lookup returns CDR1 GTSNPN and CDR2 SVGIG (reference sequence). Trimming took 5 bases from V and 7 from J, leaving 14 bases between them. The CDR3 runs to 12 residues. CDR3 nucleotide sequence: TGTGCCTGGCGTGCGGGGGTTGGTGGCTACACCTTC. Encoded protein: CAWRAGVGGYTF.

The CDR3 sequence: CASSLRGGTGQSSYEQYF. The DNA for the CDR3 is TGTGCCAGCAGCTTGCGGGGAGGGACAGGGCAAAGTTCCTACGAGCAGTACTTC. This chain links TRBV7-2 with TRBJ2-7; 9 bases are shared with TRBD1. The CDR3 is made up of 18 amino acids. J gave up 1 base and V 3 bases, and 13 bases lay outside the gene matches. Germline V CDR1 and CDR2: SGHTA, FQGNSA.

The genes are TRBV5-1 and TRBJ2-1; D ambiguous. Between the trimmed V and J ends, which lost 2 bases and 6 bases, there was a span of 15 bases. Germline CDR1 is SGHRS and CDR2 is YFSETQ. This CDR3 spans 15 amino acids. CDR3 residues: CASSFQALTSNEQFF. The CDR3 nucleotides are TGCGCCAGCAGCTTTCAGGCCTTGACGTCCAATGAGCAGTTCTTC.

The chain recombines TRBV5-1 with TRBJ2-1, with D possibly matching TRBD2 (6 bases). V was pared by 4 bases and J by 3 bases, with 8 bases between. Germline CDR1 reads SGHRS; CDR2 reads YFSETQ. There are 13 residues in the CDR3. The CDR3 DNA reads as TGCGCCAGCAGCGGGGACTTCTACAATGAGCAGTTCTTC. The encoded protein is CASSGDFYNEQFF. The full variable domain, completed using reference TRBV5-1 and TRBJ2-1, is KAGVTQTPRYLIKTRGQQVTLSCSPISGHRSVSWYQQTPGQGLQFLFEYFSETQRNKGNFPGRFSGRQFSNSRSEMNVSTLELGDSALYLCASSGDFYNEQFFGPGTRLTVL.

This clone was observed a few times. This sequence joins TRBV6-5 and TRBJ2-1; TRBD2 matches 7 bases. Looked up from germline, CDR1 is MNHEY and CDR2 is SVGAGI. The V segment lost 7 bases and the J segment 0 bases; nucleotides outside the gene matches: 3. The CDR3 covers 14 residues. CDR3 region: CASKSGDSYNEQFF. The CDR3 nucleotides are TGTGCCAGCAAAAGCGGGGACTCCTACAATGAGCAGTTCTTC.

This chain joins TRBV2 and TRBJ2-1; TRBD1 or TRBD2 may be the D gene (5 bases each). Per germline, CDR1 SNHLY and CDR2 FYNNEI. Trimming cost V 8 bases and J 5 bases, with 10 bases left between them. The CDR3 extends over 12 amino acids. The CDR3 nucleotides are TGTGCCAGCGGGACCTTCAACAATGAGCAGTTCTTC. Its protein is CASGTFNNEQFF. Full variable domain (missing parts from reference TRBV2 and TRBJ2-1): EPEVTQTPSHQVTQMGQEVILRCVPISNHLYFYWYRQILGQKVEFLVSFYNNEISEKSEIFDDQFSVERPDGSNFTLKIRSTKLEDSAMYFCASGTFNNEQFFGPGTRLTVL.

The V gene is TRBV4-1, the J gene TRBJ1-1, with a tentative D call TRBD1 (5 bases). This CDR3 is built from 15 residues. Germline values: CDR1 MGHRA, CDR2 YSYEKL. Deletions cut 1 base from V and 1 base from J, with 10 bases between. The CDR3 protein is CASSQGDGWNTEAFF. In DNA form, the CDR3 reads TGCGCCAGCAGCCAAGGGGACGGGTGGAACACTGAAGCTTTCTTT.